The entry below gives a single TCR beta chain sequence along with its context. TCRdb keeps only in-frame clones here, not all; method: immunoSEQ multiplex PCR. The sample has 390,000 or so clones, 70% to 90% seen once. This sample stems from a study of blood T cell repertoires in COVID-19. Trimming took 0 bases from V and 9 from J; bases not matched to a gene: 9. There are 16 residues in the CDR3. Germline CDR1 and CDR2: SGHRS and YFSETQ. The sample comprised peripheral blood. The chain combines TRBV5-1 with TRBJ1-6; 7 bases fit TRBD1. The receptor was derived from a woman in her twenties or thirties with active or convalescent COVID-19. CDR3 region: CASSLDGQGDTSPLHF. In DNA, the CDR3 is TGCGCCAGCAGCTTGGATGGTCAGGGGGATACTTCACCCCTCCACTTT.